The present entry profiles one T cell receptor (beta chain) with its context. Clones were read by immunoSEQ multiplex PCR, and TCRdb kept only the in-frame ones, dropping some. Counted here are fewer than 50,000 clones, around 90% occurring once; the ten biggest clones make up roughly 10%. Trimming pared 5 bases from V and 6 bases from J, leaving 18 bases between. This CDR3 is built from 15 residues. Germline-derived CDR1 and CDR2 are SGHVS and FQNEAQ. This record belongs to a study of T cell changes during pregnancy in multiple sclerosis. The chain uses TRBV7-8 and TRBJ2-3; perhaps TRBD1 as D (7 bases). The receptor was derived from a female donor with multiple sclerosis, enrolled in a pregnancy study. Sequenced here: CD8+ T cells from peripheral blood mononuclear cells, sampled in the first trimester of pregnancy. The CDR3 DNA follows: TGTGCCAGCAGCCCCCAGGGGGGCCCAACTGATACGCAGTATTTT. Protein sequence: CASSPQGGPTDTQYF.